This T cell receptor (beta chain) was identified during a study of Ad26.COV2.S vaccination and SARS-CoV-2 variants. Looking at the study overall: The COV1001 Ad26.COV2.S trial arm included the donor. The authors gave Ad26.COV2.S intramuscularly, either once or twice 56 days apart.

Study findings and constraints: It was vaccine recipients, not placebo recipients, who had the higher spike-specific TCR breadth.

As to treatment: about 20 received Ad26.COV2.S at low or high dose, single or two shots; about 5 received placebo; per-sample allocation not given. On day 63 after the first injection, vaccine and placebo recipients gave samples. Donation came from an adult in Boston who was aged 18-55 years. The table lists this clone with a few counts. Its antigen remains unknown. Germline CDR1 SEHNR, CDR2 FQNEAQ (reference sequence). The CDR3 length is 14 residues. The V gene lost 5 bases and the J gene lost 10 bases, with 15 bases spanning the gap. The repertoire was sequenced with immunoSEQ multiplex PCR; TCRdb's copy has only in-frame clones and lacks some. The sample records more than 300,000 clones, 85% to 90% being singletons.

The sample here was peripheral blood, taken in a trial of Ad26.COV2.S vaccine versus placebo. The sequence was collected from a person between 18 and 59 years old who received the Ad26.COV2.S COVID-19 vaccine or a placebo. The chain links TRBV7-9 to TRBJ1-6; a weak D match, TRBD1 (5 bases). Written as DNA, the CDR3 is TGTGCCAGCAGCCCCCGGGGGTTTGAGTCACCCCTCCACTTT. This translates into CASSPRGFESPLHF.